This T cell receptor beta chain was recorded in a study of T cell changes during pregnancy in multiple sclerosis. Some clones are missing from TCRdb's copy, which holds only in-frame ones; the method was immunoSEQ multiplex PCR. The table records some 40,000 clones, around 89% of them present only once. The TCR was taken from a female donor with multiple sclerosis, enrolled in a pregnancy study. This specimen was CD4+ T cells from peripheral blood mononuclear cells, taken in the first trimester of pregnancy.

CDR3: CASSSGSDTQYF. DNA for the CDR3: TGTGCCAGCAGTTCAGGGTCAGATACGCAGTATTTT. The chain joins TRBV28 to TRBJ2-3, with TRBD1 as a possible D gene (5 bases). The germline V gene has CDR1 MDHEN and CDR2 SYDVKM. V was trimmed by 4 bases and J by 4 bases, leaving 6 bases between them. There are 12 residues in the CDR3.